Below are 14 T cell receptor beta chains sequenced from a single sample in a study of CD8+ T cells in alopecia areata. Extracted from the samples, RNA was reverse transcribed into cDNA to serve as the sequencing template. This table comes from immunoSEQ multiplex PCR, and its TCRdb copy is limited to in-frame clones, with some not included. This sample has more than 90,000 clones, each found more than once. The sequenced sample was lesional skin. The receptor source for this set is a C3H/HeJ mouse with alopecia areata. The mouse strain carries the MHC haplotype H2-k.

Only a few counts were recorded for this clone. Any gene name here is a mouse gene name. Read coverage stops 4 residues before the CDR3 terminus; the germline J gene supplies the remainder. The rearrangement joins TRBV13-2 to TRBJ2-7; TRBD2 matches at 11 bases. CDR1 is NNHNN and CDR2 is SYGAGS in the germline V gene (reference sequence). J lost 0 bases, V lost 5 bases, and 7 bases had no gene match. This CDR3 spans 16 amino acids. The CDR3: CASGSDWGASSYEQYF. The DNA read from the CDR3 is TGTGCCAGCGGCTCGGACTGGGGGGCAAGCTCCTAT.

This clone showed up just a few times. Genes and germline are mouse. The DNA ends 4 residues before the CDR3 does, and the rest of the CDR3 is filled in from the germline J gene. The rearrangement joins TRBV13-1 to TRBJ1-1, with 10 positions matching TRBD1. Germline V CDR1 and CDR2: NSHNY, SYGAGN. This CDR3 spans 15 amino acids. The CDR3 bases that were read are TGTGCCAGCAGTGATCCCACCGGGACAGGGGAA. This sequence encodes CASSDPTGTGE. The entire CDR3 is CASSDPTGTGEEVFF.

This clone has a handful of counts. The germline and genes are mouse ones. Read data end 4 residues before the CDR3 end; the end is taken from the germline J gene. This rearrangement joins TRBV1 to TRBJ2-3; 11 bases map to TRBD2. V shed 0 bases, J shed 1 base, and the junction held 3 bases outside the gene matches. The CDR3 consists of 17 residues. The germline V gene encodes CDR1 NSQYPW and CDR2 LRSPGD (reference sequence). The CDR3 here is CTCSADPDWGGAETLYF. The DNA read from the CDR3 is TGCACCTGCAGTGCAGATCCGGACTGGGGGGGTGCAGAA.

Comments on this clone: Gene names denote mouse genes. From the germline J gene comes the end of the CDR3, since the read stops 4 residues before it. This chain uses TRBV19 with TRBJ1-1, with a weak D call TRBD1 (5 bases). CDR3 length: 12 residues. Germline CDR1 is FNHDT and CDR2 is SITEND (reference sequence). Trimming pared 7 bases from V and 4 bases from J, leaving 11 bases between. The part of the CDR3 DNA that was read is TGTGCCAGCGGCAGGGATGGCACA. Translated: CASGRDGT. The CDR3 in its entirety is CASGRDGTEVFF. The full variable domain, its missing parts supplied by reference TRBV19 and TRBJ1-1, is GGIITQTPKFLIGQEGQKLTLKCQQNFNHDTMYWYRQDSGKGLRLIYYSITENDLQKGDLSEGYDASREKKSSFSLTVTSAQKNEMAVFLCASGRDGTEVFFGKGTRLTVV.

This clone showed up just a few times. Genes here carry mouse names. The read finishes 4 residues shy of the CDR3 end, and the germline J gene is used to complete it. The chain links TRBV19 to TRBJ2-2; 10 positions agree with TRBD2. The V gene end was trimmed by 4 bases and the J gene end by 3 bases; junction bases not matched to a gene: 3. Germline-derived CDR1 and CDR2 are FNHDT and SITEND (reference sequence). The CDR3 spans 15 residues. The CDR3: CASSRLGGDTGQLYF. The CDR3 DNA, read in part, is TGTGCCAGCAGTCGACTGGGGGGTGACACCGGG.

In the case of this clone: Each gene name is a mouse one. The CDR3 loop reads CASGDERTGNEQYF. CDR3 DNA, as far as it was read: TGTGCCAGCGGTGATGAGAGGACAGGGAAT. This chain joins TRBV13-2 and TRBJ2-7; 8 positions agree with TRBD1. The read halts 4 residues ahead of the CDR3 end, with the missing end drawn from the germline J gene. Germline values: CDR1 NNHNN, CDR2 SYGAGS (reference sequence). CDR3 length equals 14 residues.

About this clone itself: Gene names refer to mouse genes. The missing CDR3 end, 4 residues past where the read stops, is filled in from the germline J gene. The chain uses TRBV13-3 and TRBJ2-4, with 11 bases identical to TRBD2. Per the germline V gene, CDR1 is NNHDY and CDR2 is SYVADS. After removal of 0 bases from V and 2 bases from J, the junction contained 2 bases not matched to a gene. The CDR3 loop spans 16 amino acids. CDR3 residues: CASSDGDWGTQNTLYF. CDR3 DNA (partial): TGTGCCAGCAGTGATGGGGACTGGGGGACTCAAAAC. The variable domain in full, completed from reference TRBV13-3 and TRBJ2-4, reads EAAVTQSPRSKVAVTGGKVTLSCHQTNNHDYMYWYRQDTGHGLRLIHYSYVADSTEKGDIPDGYKASRPSQENFSLILELASLSQTAVYFCASSDGDWGTQNTLYFGAGTRLSVL.

Remarks on this clone: Gene labels here are mouse ones. The read gets to within 4 residues of the CDR3 end, and the germline J gene fills in the rest. This chain joins TRBV17 and TRBJ2-5; TRBD2 aligns across 7 bases. Looked up from germline, CDR1 is MNHDT and CDR2 is YYDKIL. V gave up 4 bases and J gave up 2 bases; unmatched junction bases: 3. The CDR3 loop spans 14 amino acids. The CDR3 sequence: CASSTGLSQDTQYF. The sequenced part of the CDR3 DNA is TGTGCTAGCAGTACGGGACTGAGCCAAGAC. The whole variable domain, remainder taken from reference TRBV17 and TRBJ2-5, is DTTVKQNPRYKLARVGKPVNLICSQTMNHDTMYWYQKKPNQAPKLLLFYYDKILNREADTFEKFQSSRPNNSFCSLYIGSAGLEYSAMYLCASSTGLSQDTQYFGPGTRLLVL.

This clone was counted a few times. TCRdb and the translated DNA give different amino acids at residue 12; the protein presented here is the one translated from the DNA. Any gene name here is a mouse gene name. The read is 3 residues too short to cover the CDR3 end, so that end is filled in from the germline J gene. V is TRBV29 and J is TRBJ1-3; the match to TRBD1 covers 10 bases. The CDR3 totals 15 residues. Germline CDR1 reads MSHET; CDR2 reads SYDVDS. V lost 5 bases and J lost 3; bases outside the gene matches: 4. The CDR3 sequence: CASSAGTGVGNTLYF. The DNA read from the CDR3 is TGTGCTAGCAGTGCCGGGACAGGGGTTGGAAATACG.

About this clone: The DNA translation disagrees with the TCRdb protein at residue 10, so the protein in this description comes from the DNA. Genes here carry mouse names. Read data end 3 residues before the CDR3 end; the end is taken from the germline J gene. The V call is TRBV1, the J call TRBJ1-6; no clear D gene. TRBJ1-6 is an ORF, and what it does is uncertain. Germline assignment: CDR1 NSQYPW and CDR2 LRSPGD (reference sequence). This CDR3 region has 13 residues. CDR3 in amino acids: CTCSVRQDLPLYF. Incomplete CDR3 DNA: TGCACCTGCAGTGTCCGACAAGATTTGCCC.

This clone has more than one count but fewer than ten. Gene names are the mouse ones. The read gets to within 4 residues of the CDR3 end, and the germline J gene fills in the rest. The chain combines TRBV19 with TRBJ2-7; 7 bases map to TRBD2. Germline-derived CDR1 and CDR2 are FNHDT and SITEND (reference sequence). The CDR3 contains 14 residues. V shed 3 bases and J 3 bases; nucleotides not matched to a gene: 6. CDR3 sequence: CASSREAGGYEQYF. Partial CDR3 DNA: TGTGCCAGCAGTAGAGAGGCTGGGGGCTAT. The entire variable domain, with the rest obtained from reference TRBV19 and TRBJ2-7, is as follows: GGIITQTPKFLIGQEGQKLTLKCQQNFNHDTMYWYRQDSGKGLRLIYYSITENDLQKGDLSEGYDASREKKSSFSLTVTSAQKNEMAVFLCASSREAGGYEQYFGPGTRLTVL.

As regards this clone: The gene names here belong to mouse. The read finishes 4 residues shy of the CDR3 end, and the germline J gene is used to complete it. The rearrangement links TRBV13-1 to TRBJ1-4; D gene uncertain. The CDR3 consists of 15 residues. Germline V CDR1 and CDR2: NSHNY, SYGAGN. With 1 base removed from V and 0 bases from J, the gap between germline ends came to 7 bases. This CDR3 is CASSDRGFSNERLFF. The part of the CDR3 DNA that was read is TGTGCCAGCAGTGATCGTGGGTTTTCCAACGAA.

In this sample, this clone turned up a few times. Genes and germline are mouse. The CDR3 end falls 4 residues outside the read, so it is completed with the germline J gene. The chain uses TRBV19 and TRBJ2-1, with 8 bases lining up with TRBD1. This CDR3 spans 14 amino acids. The germline V gene encodes CDR1 FNHDT and CDR2 SITEND (reference sequence). Incomplete CDR3 DNA: TGTGCCAGCAGTATAGGGGGACAGGCGGCT. The encoded protein is CASSIGGQAA. Given in full, the CDR3 is CASSIGGQAAEQFF. The whole variable domain, remainder taken from reference TRBV19 and TRBJ2-1, is GGIITQTPKFLIGQEGQKLTLKCQQNFNHDTMYWYRQDSGKGLRLIYYSITENDLQKGDLSEGYDASREKKSSFSLTVTSAQKNEMAVFLCASSIGGQAAEQFFGPGTRLTVL.

As for this clone: TCRdb's protein sequence differs at residue 12 from the translated DNA; the protein presented here follows the DNA. Any gene name here is a mouse gene name. Sequencing ends 3 residues short of the CDR3 end; the germline J gene provides the rest. The chain employs TRBV13-1 and TRBJ1-6; D unclear. TRBJ1-6 is treated as an ORF (open reading frame) with a function not yet certain. The V end lost 0 bases, the J end lost 2 bases, and 6 bases lay between the germline ends. The CDR3 is made up of 15 amino acids. In germline, CDR1 is NSHNY, CDR2 SYGAGN. The CDR3 bases that were read are TGTGCCAGCAGTGATGGCAGCCCCTATAATTCGCCC. It encodes CASSDGSPYNSP. In full, the CDR3 reads CASSDGSPYNSPLYF.